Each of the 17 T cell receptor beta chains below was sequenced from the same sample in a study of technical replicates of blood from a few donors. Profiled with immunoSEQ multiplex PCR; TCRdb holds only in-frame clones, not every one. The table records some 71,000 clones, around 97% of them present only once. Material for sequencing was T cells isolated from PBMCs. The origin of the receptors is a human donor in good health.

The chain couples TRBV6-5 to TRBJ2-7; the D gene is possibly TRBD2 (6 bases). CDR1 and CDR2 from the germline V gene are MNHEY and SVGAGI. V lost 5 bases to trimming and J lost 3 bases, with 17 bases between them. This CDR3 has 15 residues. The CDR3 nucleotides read TGTGCCAGCAGTCGAACGACTAGTGAGTTCTACGAGCAGTACTTC. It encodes CASSRTTSEFYEQYF.

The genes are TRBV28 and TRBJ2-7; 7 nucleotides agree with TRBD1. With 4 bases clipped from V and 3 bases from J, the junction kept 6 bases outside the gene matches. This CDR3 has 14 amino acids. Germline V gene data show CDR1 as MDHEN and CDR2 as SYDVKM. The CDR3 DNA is TGTGCCAGCAGTTCTACAGGGGTCGACTACGAGCAGTACTTC. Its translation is CASSSTGVDYEQYF.

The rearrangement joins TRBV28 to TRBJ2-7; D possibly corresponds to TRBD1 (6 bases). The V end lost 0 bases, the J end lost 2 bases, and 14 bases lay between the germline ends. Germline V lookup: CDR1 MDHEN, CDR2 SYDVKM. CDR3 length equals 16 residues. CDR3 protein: CASSLWGTPIPYEQYF. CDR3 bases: TGTGCCAGCAGTTTATGGGGGACACCCATCCCCTACGAGCAGTACTTC.

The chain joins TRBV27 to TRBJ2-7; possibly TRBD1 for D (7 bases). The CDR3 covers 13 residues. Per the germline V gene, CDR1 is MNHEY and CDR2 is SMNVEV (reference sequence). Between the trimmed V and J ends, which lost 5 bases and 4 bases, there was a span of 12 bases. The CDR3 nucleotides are TGTGCCAGCAGTATTCAGGGGGGATACGAGCAGTACTTC. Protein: CASSIQGGYEQYF.

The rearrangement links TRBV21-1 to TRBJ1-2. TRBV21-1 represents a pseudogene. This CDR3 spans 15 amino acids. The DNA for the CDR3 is TGTGCCAGCAACGGGCGGGCAGAACGTAACTATGGCTACACCTTC. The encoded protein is CASNGRAERNYGYTF.

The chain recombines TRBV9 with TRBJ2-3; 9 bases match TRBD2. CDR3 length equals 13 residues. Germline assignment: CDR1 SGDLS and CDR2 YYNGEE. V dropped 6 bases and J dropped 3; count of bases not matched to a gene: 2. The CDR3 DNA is TGTGCCAGCAAGCGGGGGGAGACAGATACGCAGTATTTT. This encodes CASKRGETDTQYF.

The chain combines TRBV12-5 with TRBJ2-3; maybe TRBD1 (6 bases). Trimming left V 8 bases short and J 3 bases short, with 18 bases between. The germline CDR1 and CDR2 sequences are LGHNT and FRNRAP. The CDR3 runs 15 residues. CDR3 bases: TGTGCTAGTACCCCCTCACAGGGTCTGACAGATACGCAGTATTTT. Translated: CASTPSQGLTDTQYF.

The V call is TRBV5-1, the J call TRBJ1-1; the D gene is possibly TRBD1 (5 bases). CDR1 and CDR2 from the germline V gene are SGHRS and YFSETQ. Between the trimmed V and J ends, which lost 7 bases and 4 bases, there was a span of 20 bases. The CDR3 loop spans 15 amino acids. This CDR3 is CASGEGERGFTEAFF. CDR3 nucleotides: TGCGCCAGCGGGGAGGGCGAGAGGGGATTCACTGAAGCTTTCTTT.

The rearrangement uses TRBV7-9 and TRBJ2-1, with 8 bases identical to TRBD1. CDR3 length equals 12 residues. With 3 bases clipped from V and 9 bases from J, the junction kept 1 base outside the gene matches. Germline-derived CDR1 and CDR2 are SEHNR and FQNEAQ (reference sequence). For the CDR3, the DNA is TGTGCCAGCAGCTTTACAGGGGGTGAGCAGTTCTTC. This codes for CASSFTGGEQFF.

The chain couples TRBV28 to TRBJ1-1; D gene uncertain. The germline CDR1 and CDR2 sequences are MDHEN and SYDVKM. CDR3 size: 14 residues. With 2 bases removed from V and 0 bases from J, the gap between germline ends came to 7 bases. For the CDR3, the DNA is TGTGCCAGCAGTTTAGGGGAGATGAACACTGAAGCTTTCTTT. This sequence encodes CASSLGEMNTEAFF.

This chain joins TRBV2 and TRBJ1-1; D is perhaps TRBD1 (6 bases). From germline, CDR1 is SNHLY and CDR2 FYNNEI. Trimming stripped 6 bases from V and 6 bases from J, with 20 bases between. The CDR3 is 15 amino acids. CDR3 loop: CASRVMGGLDSEAFF. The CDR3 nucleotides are TGTGCCAGCAGAGTTATGGGGGGGCTAGATTCTGAAGCTTTCTTT.

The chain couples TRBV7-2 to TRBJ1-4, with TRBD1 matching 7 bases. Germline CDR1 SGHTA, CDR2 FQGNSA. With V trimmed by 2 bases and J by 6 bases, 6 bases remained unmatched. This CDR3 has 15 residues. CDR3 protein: CASSLRGGSDEKLFF. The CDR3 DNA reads TGTGCCAGCAGCTTACGAGGGGGCAGTGATGAAAAACTGTTTTTT.

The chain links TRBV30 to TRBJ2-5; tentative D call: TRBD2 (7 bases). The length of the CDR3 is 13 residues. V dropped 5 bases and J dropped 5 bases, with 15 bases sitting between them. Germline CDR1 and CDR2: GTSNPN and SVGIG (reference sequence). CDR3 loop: CAWEMGGPETQYF. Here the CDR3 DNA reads TGTGCCTGGGAGATGGGGGGGCCGGAGACCCAGTACTTC.

CDR3: CASSYQRFRSPLHF. CDR3 DNA: TGTGCCAGCAGTTACCAGCGCTTCAGATCACCCCTCCACTTT. The chain has TRBV6-5 and TRBJ1-6; D ambiguous. From germline, CDR1 is MNHEY and CDR2 SVGAGI. The germline V and J ends were trimmed by 2 bases and 10 bases, with 12 bases remaining between them. The CDR3 sequence is 14 residues long.

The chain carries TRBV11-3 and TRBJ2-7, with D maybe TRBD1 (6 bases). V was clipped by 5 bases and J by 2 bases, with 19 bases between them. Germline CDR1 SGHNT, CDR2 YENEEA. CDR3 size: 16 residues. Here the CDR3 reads CASSLRTETRTYEQYF. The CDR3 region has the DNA TGTGCCAGCAGCCTGAGGACAGAGACGAGAACCTACGAGCAGTACTTC.

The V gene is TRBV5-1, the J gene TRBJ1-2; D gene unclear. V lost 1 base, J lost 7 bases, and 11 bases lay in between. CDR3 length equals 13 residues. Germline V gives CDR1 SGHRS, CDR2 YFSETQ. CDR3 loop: CASSLSGGVGYTF. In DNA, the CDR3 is TGCGCCAGCAGCTTGAGTGGCGGGGTTGGCTACACCTTC.

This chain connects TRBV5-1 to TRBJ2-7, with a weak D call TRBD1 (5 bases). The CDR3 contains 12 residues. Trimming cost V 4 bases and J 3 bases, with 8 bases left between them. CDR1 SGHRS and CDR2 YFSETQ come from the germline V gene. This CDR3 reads CASSLGDYEQYF. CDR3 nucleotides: TGCGCCAGCAGCCTAGGGGACTACGAGCAGTACTTC.